This T cell receptor (beta chain) is drawn from a study of identical twins. Overall study results and limits: Within twin pairs, the out-of-frame alpha sequences they shared showed excess low generation probability. There is a chance that invariant MAIT and iNKT cells partially muddied zero-insertion analyses.

Concerning this clonotype: Its target is not known.

Trimming took 4 bases from V and 4 from J; bases not matched to a gene: 5. The CDR3 has 15 amino acids. Germline V lookup: CDR1 SGHRS, CDR2 YFSETQ. TCRdb re-called the 5' RACE reads through MiXCR, storing one row per CDR3 protein. Of roughly 470,000 distinct CDR3 sequences listed, 13% to 15% are singletons. The sample was also linked to a second study, of yellow fever vaccine responses in identical twins. That paper adds: Each twin's T cell response to the vaccine was reported to look partly convergent and partly personalized.

This receptor was obtained from a woman aged 18-30 years in good health. The chain links TRBV5-1 to TRBJ1-3; 10 bases line up with TRBD1. Sequencing was done on a sample of CD4+ T cells sorted from blood. DNA for the CDR3: TGCGCCAGCAGCCCGGGACAGGGGAGAGGAAACACCATATATTTT. Translating gives CASSPGQGRGNTIYF.